This note documents a single T cell receptor (beta chain) sequence. Its antigen is not yet known. Base qualities were left out, and no much larger clone turns up one base away. Library creation used PCR. The sequencer was an Illumina HiSeq 2000. TCRdb reanalyzed the raw reads on its own, using fastp at Q25 for trimming and MiXCR for clone calling, and kept in-frame beta chains. Duplicate CDR3 protein sequences are folded into a single record with the most common DNA and genes. This sample is represented by about 10,000 distinct CDR3 sequences; around 56% of them were singletons. Roughly 37% of the sample is held by the ten biggest clonotypes. This record belongs to a study of tumor-infiltrating lymphocytes in oesophageal squamous cell carcinoma (dated by TCRdb to 2016 to 2018). The germline ends are 8 bases apart after V is trimmed by 2 bases and J by 4 bases. CDR1 and CDR2 (SGHTA, FQGNSA) derive from the germline V gene. The CDR3 measures 13 amino acids from cysteine to phenylalanine. The read is trimmed to its CDR3 DNA, 39 bases read in frame from base 1.

Specimen: esophageal tumor tissue. Recombination connected TRBV7-2 to TRBJ1-1, with the D gene too uncertain to name. The TCR sequence derives from a male donor with esophageal squamous cell carcinoma. The nucleotides read TGTGCCAGCAGCTTAAAGGGAGGCACTGAAGCTTTCTTT. This is translated as CASSLKGGTEAFF.